Included here is one T cell receptor (beta chain) sequence, with context. The target antigen is unknown. From germline, CDR1 is MGHDK and CDR2 SYGVNS. The length of the CDR3 is 18 residues. With 3 bases clipped from V and 0 bases from J, the junction kept 8 bases outside the gene matches. Sequencing used immunoSEQ multiplex PCR; TCRdb keeps in-frame clones, though not all of them. The top ten clones hold under 15% of a sample with 150,000 to 200,000 clones, about 79% of them seen once. The data belong to a study of cytomegalovirus exposure and HLA in healthy donors. Regarding the study as a whole: The tendency of first-cohort TCR clusters to co-occur in the roughly 130 validation repertoires emerged from a later analysis.

The donors were members of the validation cohort comprising approximately 110 subjects, separate from the approximately 630-subject first cohort. The material sequenced was PBMCs. J is TRBJ2-3 and V is TRBV25-1; 11 bases are a match to TRBD2. The source of this sequence is a woman in her thirties in good health and CMV-seropositive. The CDR3: CASSDPYLAGGSTDTQYF. The CDR3 DNA sequence: TGTGCCAGCAGTGATCCTTACTTAGCGGGAGGGAGCACAGATACGCAGTATTTT.